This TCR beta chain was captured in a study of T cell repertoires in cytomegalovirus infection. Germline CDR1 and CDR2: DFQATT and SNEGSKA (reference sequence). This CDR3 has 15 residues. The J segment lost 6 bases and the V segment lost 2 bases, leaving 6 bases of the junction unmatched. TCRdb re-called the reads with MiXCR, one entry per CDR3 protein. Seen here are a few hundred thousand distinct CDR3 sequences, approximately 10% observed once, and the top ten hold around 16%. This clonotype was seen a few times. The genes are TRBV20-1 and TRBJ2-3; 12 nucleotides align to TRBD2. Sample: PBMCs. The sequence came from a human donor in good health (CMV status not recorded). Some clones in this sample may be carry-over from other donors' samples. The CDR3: CSARWLAGGRDTQYF. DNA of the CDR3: TGCAGTGCTAGATGGCTAGCGGGGGGGAGGGATACGCAGTATTTT.